The next 10 T cell receptor beta chains were all read from a single sample in a study of shared T cell receptors in the human thymus. Some clones are missing from TCRdb's copy, which holds only in-frame ones; the method was immunoSEQ multiplex PCR. The sample contains roughly 550,000 clones, 70% to 80% of which appear only once. The sample was also linked to a second study, of human thymus T cells.

The specimen was thymocytes. These receptors were obtained from a boy younger than two with a congenital heart defect.

This chain links TRBV19 with TRBJ1-5; 7 bases agree with TRBD1. V trimming: 8 bases; J trimming: 7 bases; junction bases outside the gene matches: 14. The germline gives CDR1 LNHDA, CDR2 SQIVND (reference sequence). The CDR3 covers 15 residues. The CDR3 nucleotides are TGTGCCAGTGGCTCCGACAGGGAGTCTCCCCAGCCCCAGCATTTT. This codes for CASGSDRESPQPQHF. The variable domain in full, with the rest retrieved from reference TRBV19 and TRBJ1-5, is DGGITQSPKYLFRKEGQNVTLSCEQNLNHDAMYWYRQDPGQGLRLIYYSQIVNDFQKGDIAEGYSVSREKKESFPLTVTSAQKNPTAFYLCASGSDRESPQPQHFGDGTRLSIL.

This chain joins TRBV28 and TRBJ2-3, with 8 bases lining up with TRBD2. V lost 5 bases and J lost 1; bases outside the gene matches: 20. From germline, CDR1 is MDHEN and CDR2 SYDVKM. The CDR3 has 20 amino acids. The CDR3 DNA follows: TGTGCCAGCAGTGAAACCTTAGCGGGACCCAGCCCTAAACGCACAGATACGCAGTATTTT. Protein sequence: CASSETLAGPSPKRTDTQYF.

The CDR3 bases are TGTGCCAGCAGCCCGAAGGGTGGGACAGCGGGCGCTTATGGAAACACCATATATTTT. Protein product: CASSPKGGTAGAYGNTIYF. The chain uses TRBV7-9 and TRBJ1-3; 7 nucleotides match TRBD1. Germline-derived CDR1 and CDR2 are SEHNR and FQNEAQ (reference sequence). The CDR3 length is 19 residues. With 5 bases clipped from V and 3 bases from J, the junction kept 19 bases outside the gene matches.

On this clone: The junction differs from germline at one of its ends, possibly a read error. The V and J genes are TRBV6-1 and TRBJ1-2, with 10 bases lining up with TRBD1. This CDR3 is built from 16 residues. Germline CDR1 is MNHNS and CDR2 is SASEGT. The CDR3 loop reads CASSEVTGTGDYGYTF. The DNA for the CDR3 is TGTGCCAGCAGCGAAGTAACCGGGACAGGGGACTATGGCTACACCTTC.

With respect to this clone: One junction end disagrees with the germline gene, perhaps due to a read error. V is TRBV29-1 and J is TRBJ2-4; D perhaps matches TRBD2 (5 bases). CDR1 is SQVTM and CDR2 is ANQGSEA in the germline V gene. This CDR3 comprises 15 residues. The CDR3, as DNA: TGCAGCGTTGAAGGGGGTATCCTAGCCAAAAACATTCAGTATTTC. Translating gives CSVEGGILAKNIQYF.

The J gene is TRBJ1-1, the V gene TRBV5-1; 7 positions agree with TRBD1. Per germline, CDR1 SGHRS and CDR2 YFSETQ. This CDR3 has 17 amino acids. The V and J ends lost 1 base and 0 bases, in that order; junction bases with no gene match: 9. The CDR3: CASSLPGTDKMNTEAFF. For the CDR3, the DNA is TGCGCCAGCAGCTTGCCCGGGACAGATAAAATGAACACTGAAGCTTTCTTT. The full variable domain, its missing parts supplied by reference TRBV5-1 and TRBJ1-1, is KAGVTQTPRYLIKTRGQQVTLSCSPISGHRSVSWYQQTPGQGLQFLFEYFSETQRNKGNFPGRFSGRQFSNSRSEMNVSTLELGDSALYLCASSLPGTDKMNTEAFFGQGTRLTVV.

The chain joins TRBV11-2 to TRBJ2-7; 8 nucleotides match TRBD2. CDR3 length: 15 amino acids. V shed 5 bases, J shed 2 bases, and the junction held 8 bases outside the gene matches. Germline CDR1 reads SGHAT; CDR2 reads FQNNGV. CDR3 nucleotide sequence: TGTGCCAGCAGCCAAAGACTAGCGTGGACCTACGAGCAGTACTTC. Amino acid sequence: CASSQRLAWTYEQYF.

V is TRBV27 and J is TRBJ2-7, with 9 positions matching TRBD1. Trimming removed 4 bases from V and 7 bases from J; junction bases left unmatched: 17. There are 17 residues in the CDR3. Germline V gene lookup returns CDR1 MNHEY and CDR2 SMNVEV (reference sequence). CDR3: CASSSLTEGQGEREQYF. The CDR3 nucleotides read TGTGCCAGCAGTTCACTCACTGAGGGACAGGGAGAGAGGGAGCAGTACTTC.

The J gene is TRBJ2-5, the V gene TRBV10-3; TRBD1 matches 7 bases. The V and J ends lost 6 bases and 2 bases, in that order; junction bases with no gene match: 9. Germline assignment: CDR1 ENHRY and CDR2 SYGVKD. This CDR3 is built from 15 residues. The CDR3 protein is CAIREDRERQETQYF. CDR3 coding DNA: TGTGCCATCAGGGAAGACAGGGAGCGACAAGAGACCCAGTACTTC.

The rearrangement links TRBV28 to TRBJ2-2, with 8 bases identical to TRBD1. CDR3 length: 15 amino acids. The trim removed 4 bases at V and 6 bases at J, leaving 7 bases unmatched. Per the germline V gene, CDR1 is MDHEN and CDR2 is SYDVKM. The CDR3 nucleotides are TGTGCCAGCAGTTCGCCGGACAGGGCGGCCGGGGAGCTGTTTTTT. This gives the protein CASSSPDRAAGELFF. Together with reference TRBV28 and TRBJ2-2, the CDR3 gives the full variable domain: DVKVTQSSRYLVKRTGEKVFLECVQDMDHENMFWYRQDPGLGLRLIYFSYDVKMKEKGDIPEGYSVSREKKERFSLILESASTNQTSMYLCASSSPDRAAGELFFGEGSRLTVL.